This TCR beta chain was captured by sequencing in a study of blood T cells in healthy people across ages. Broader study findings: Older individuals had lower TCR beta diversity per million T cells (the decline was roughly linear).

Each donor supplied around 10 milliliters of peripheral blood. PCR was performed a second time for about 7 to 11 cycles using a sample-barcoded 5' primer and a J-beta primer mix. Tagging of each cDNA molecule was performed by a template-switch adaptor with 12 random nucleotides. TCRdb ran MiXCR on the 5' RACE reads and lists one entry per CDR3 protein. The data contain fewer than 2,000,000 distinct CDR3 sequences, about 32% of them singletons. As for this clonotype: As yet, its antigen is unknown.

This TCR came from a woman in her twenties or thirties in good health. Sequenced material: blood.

The DNA for the CDR3 is TGTGCCAGCAGACACCGGGACTTCACCGAGGGTGAGCAGTTCTTC. Protein: CASRHRDFTEGEQFF. The chain links TRBV6-2 or TRBV6-3 to TRBJ2-1; TRBD2 is a possible D gene (6 bases). CDR1 is MNHEY and CDR2 is SVGEGT in the germline V gene. V dropped 6 bases and J dropped 9 bases, with 21 bases sitting between them. CDR3 length: 15 residues.